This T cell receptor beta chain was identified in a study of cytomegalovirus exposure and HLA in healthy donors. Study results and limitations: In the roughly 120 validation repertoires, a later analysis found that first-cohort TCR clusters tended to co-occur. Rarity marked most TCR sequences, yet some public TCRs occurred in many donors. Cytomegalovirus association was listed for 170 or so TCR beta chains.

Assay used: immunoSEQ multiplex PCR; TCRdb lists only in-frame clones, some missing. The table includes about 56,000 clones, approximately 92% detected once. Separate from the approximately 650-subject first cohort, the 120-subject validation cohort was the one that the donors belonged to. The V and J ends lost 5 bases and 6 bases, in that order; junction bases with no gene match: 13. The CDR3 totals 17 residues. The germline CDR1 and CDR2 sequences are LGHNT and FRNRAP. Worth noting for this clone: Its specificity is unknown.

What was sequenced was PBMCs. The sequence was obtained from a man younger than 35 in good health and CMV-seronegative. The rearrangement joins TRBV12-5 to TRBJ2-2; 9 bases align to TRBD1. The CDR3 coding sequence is TGTGCTAGTGGTACGACCCCCGGGACAGGGATTGCCGGGGAGCTGTTTTTT. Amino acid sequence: CASGTTPGTGIAGELFF.